What follows are 13 T cell receptor beta chains derived from one specimen sequenced in a study of patients and donors after allogeneic stem cell transplantation. TCRdb re-analysed the RT-PCR reads in MiXCR, keeping a single row per CDR3 protein. Among 900,000 to 1,000,000 distinct CDR3 sequences, roughly 17% were seen once, and the ten largest hold 5.5% to 6.5%. The sequenced material came from blood, either unsorted or a sorted T cell fraction (not recorded which). The receptors derive from a human donor who was either an allogeneic HSCT recipient or a stem cell or donor lymphocyte infusion donor (not recorded which). It is not recorded whose cells these are; they may come from a transplant donor.

The chain couples TRBV29-1 to TRBJ2-3; 8 positions agree with TRBD2. V dropped 6 bases and J dropped 8; count of bases not matched to a gene: 10. Germline V gives CDR1 SQVTM, CDR2 ANQGSEA. The CDR3 contains 13 residues. The CDR3 reads CSVPSGGRGTQYF. DNA for the CDR3: TGCAGCGTCCCCAGCGGGGGAAGGGGTACGCAGTATTTT.

This clonotype has ten or more counts. In DNA form, the CDR3 reads TGTGCCACCAGTGAGCCGACAGGGGACCACTACGAGCAGTACTTC. Its translation: CATSEPTGDHYEQYF. The V gene is TRBV24-1, the J gene TRBJ2-7; 8 bases agree with TRBD1. J lost 3 bases, V lost 4 bases, and 7 bases had no gene match. CDR3 length: 15 amino acids. Germline CDR1 and CDR2: KGHDR and SFDVKD.

V gene TRBV19 combines with J gene TRBJ1-5; D gene unclear. Germline V gene sequence: CDR1 LNHDA, CDR2 SQIVND (reference sequence). The V end lost 1 base, the J end lost 1 base, and 14 bases lay between the germline ends. The CDR3 totals 17 residues. The CDR3 loop is CASSIAQRAGSNQPQHF. The DNA of the CDR3 is TGTGCCAGTAGTATAGCCCAAAGGGCGGGGAGCAATCAGCCCCAGCATTTT.

This clonotype was recorded a few times. CDR3 in amino acids: CASREQGSGELFF. CDR3 bases: TGTGCCAGCAGGGAACAGGGGAGCGGGGAGCTGTTTTTT. The V call is TRBV2, the J call TRBJ2-2, with 7 bases identical to TRBD1. The CDR3 loop spans 13 amino acids. Germline V gene sequence: CDR1 SNHLY, CDR2 FYNNEI. V dropped 6 bases and J dropped 7; count of bases not matched to a gene: 5.

V is TRBV11-2 and J is TRBJ2-7; 9 bases are a match to TRBD2. After removal of 6 bases from V and 2 bases from J, the junction contained 8 bases not matched to a gene. CDR3 length: 15 amino acids. The germline gives CDR1 SGHAT, CDR2 FQNNGV. The CDR3 DNA reads as TGTGCCAGCAGTCTGACTAGCGGTTCAACCTACGAGCAGTACTTC. It encodes CASSLTSGSTYEQYF. The entire variable domain, with the rest obtained from reference TRBV11-2 and TRBJ2-7, is as follows: EAGVAQSPRYKIIEKRQSVAFWCNPISGHATLYWYQQILGQGPKLLIQFQNNGVVDDSQLPKDRFSAERLKGVDSTLKIQPAKLEDSAVYLCASSLTSGSTYEQYFGPGTRLTVT.

In this sample, this clonotype turned up a few times. This rearrangement joins TRBV25-1 to TRBJ2-5; a weak D match, TRBD2 (7 bases). The CDR3 is 15 residues long. V lost 4 bases and J lost 2, with 14 bases in between. Germline values: CDR1 MGHDK, CDR2 SYGVNS. The CDR3 region is CASSAAGARQETQYF. CDR3 bases: TGTGCCAGCAGTGCTGCGGGGGCGCGACAAGAGACCCAGTACTTC.

This clonotype has only a few counts. V and J are TRBV6-1 and TRBJ1-2; TRBD1 agrees at 9 bases. Looked up from germline, CDR1 is MNHNS and CDR2 is SASEGT. CDR3 length: 13 amino acids. With V trimmed by 6 bases and J by 6 bases, 5 bases remained unmatched. The CDR3 region is CASSRQGENGYTF. The CDR3 nucleotides are TGTGCCAGCAGCCGACAGGGGGAGAATGGCTACACCTTC.

This clonotype showed up just a few times. This chain joins TRBV5-1 and TRBJ2-1; 15 bases are a match to TRBD2. The CDR3 length is 18 residues. V shed 4 bases, J shed 0 bases, and the junction held 5 bases outside the gene matches. The germline V gene has CDR1 SGHRS and CDR2 YFSETQ. The DNA for the CDR3 is TGCGCCAGCAGCCGGACTAGCGGGAGGGCCTTCTCCTACAATGAGCAGTTCTTC. It codes for CASSRTSGRAFSYNEQFF.

The gene calls are TRBV9 and TRBJ2-5; D remains unclear. From germline, CDR1 is SGDLS and CDR2 YYNGEE. Trimming removed 7 bases at V and 5 bases at J, with 9 bases between. CDR3 length: 11 residues. The CDR3: CASGTGETQYF. CDR3 nucleotide sequence: TGTGCCAGCGGAACCGGTGAGACCCAGTACTTC.

This clonotype was recorded a few times. The chain has TRBV6-2 or TRBV6-3 and TRBJ2-3; 10 nucleotides align to TRBD2. Trimming took 5 bases from V and 4 from J; bases not matched to a gene: 6. Germline lookup yields CDR1 MNHEY and CDR2 SVGEGT. The CDR3 extends over 15 amino acids. The chain's CDR3 is CASSQLAGIADTQYF. The CDR3 coding sequence is TGTGCCAGCAGTCAACTAGCGGGAATCGCAGATACGCAGTATTTT.

CDR3 residues: CASSPHSYLNTEAFF. DNA for the CDR3: TGTGCCAGCTCACCTCACAGCTACCTGAACACTGAAGCTTTCTTT. V and J are TRBV18 and TRBJ1-1; D is undetermined. Germline V lookup: CDR1 KGHSH, CDR2 LQKENI. There are 15 residues in the CDR3. V was clipped by 3 bases and J by 0 bases, with 11 bases between them.

The rearrangement joins TRBV24-1 to TRBJ2-7; the D is unclear. The germline V gene encodes CDR1 KGHDR and CDR2 SFDVKD. There are 13 residues in the CDR3. V dropped 1 base and J dropped 6 bases, with 9 bases sitting between them. The CDR3 nucleotides are TGTGCCACCAGTGATTTATACACCCTCGAGCAGTACTTC. Its protein is CATSDLYTLEQYF.

The chain has TRBV6-2 or TRBV6-3 and TRBJ2-7; TRBD1 matches 7 bases. V shed 5 bases and J 6 bases; nucleotides not matched to a gene: 1. The CDR3 covers 11 residues. Germline lookup yields CDR1 MNHEY and CDR2 SVGEGT. CDR3 protein: CASSRQGEQYF. DNA of the CDR3: TGTGCCAGCAGTCGACAGGGCGAGCAGTACTTC.